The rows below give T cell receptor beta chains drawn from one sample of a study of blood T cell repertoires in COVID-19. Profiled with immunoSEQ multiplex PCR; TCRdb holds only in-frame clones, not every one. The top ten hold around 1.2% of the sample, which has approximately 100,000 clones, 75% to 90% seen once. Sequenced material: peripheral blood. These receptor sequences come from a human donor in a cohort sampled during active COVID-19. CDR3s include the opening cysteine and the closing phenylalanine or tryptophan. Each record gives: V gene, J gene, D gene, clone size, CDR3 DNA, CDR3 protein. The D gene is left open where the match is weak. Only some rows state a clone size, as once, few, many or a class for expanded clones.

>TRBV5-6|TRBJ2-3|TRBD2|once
TGTGCCAGCAGCCGCCGGACTAGCGGGGTGGCAGATACGCAGTATTTT
CASSRRTSGVADTQYF
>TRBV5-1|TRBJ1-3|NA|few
TGCGCCAGCAGCCGGGGGTCTGCCTTCTCTGGAAACACCATATATTTT
CASSRGSAFSGNTIYF
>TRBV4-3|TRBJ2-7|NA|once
TGCGCCAGCAGCCAAGATATCTCCCCAGAGGCCGAGCAGTACTTC
CASSQDISPEAEQYF
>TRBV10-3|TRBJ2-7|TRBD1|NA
TGTGCCATCGGAGCCAGGGGGCAGGACGAGCAGTACTTC
CAIGARGQDEQYF
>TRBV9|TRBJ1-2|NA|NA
TGTGCCAGCAGCGTACCGTCGACGGGGGATTTAAACTATGGCTACACCTTC
CASSVPSTGDLNYGYTF
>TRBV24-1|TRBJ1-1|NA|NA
TGTGCCACCAGTGATTTCGGGAACACTGAAGCTTTCTTT
CATSDFGNTEAFF
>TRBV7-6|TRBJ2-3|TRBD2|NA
TGTGCCAGCAGCTTAGGGGTAGCGGGGAATACAGATACGCAGTATTTT
CASSLGVAGNTDTQYF
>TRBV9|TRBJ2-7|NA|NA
TGTGCCAGCAGCTCCTCTCCTGGGGCGGTTGCGGGGTACGAGCAGTACTTC
CASSSSPGAVAGYEQYF
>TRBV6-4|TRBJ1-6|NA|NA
TGTGCCAGCGCCAAAAACGGACTGAGGGATTCACCCCTCCACTTT
CASAKNGLRDSPLHF
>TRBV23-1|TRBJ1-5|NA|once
TGCGCCAGCAGTCAATCGAGCCCACAGGTGGGTACCTCGGGTCAGCCCCAGCATTTT
CASSQSSPQVGTSGQPQHF
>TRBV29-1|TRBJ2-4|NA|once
TGCAGCGTTGTGAGTCATCTAGCCAAAAACATTCAGTACTTC
CSVVSHLAKNIQYF
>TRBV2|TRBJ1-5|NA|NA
TGTGCCAGCAACCAGATTAGCAATCAGCCCCAGCATTTT
CASNQISNQPQHF
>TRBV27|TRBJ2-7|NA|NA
TGTGCTAGCAGTTTAGCGGTATCCTACGAGCAGTACTTC
CASSLAVSYEQYF
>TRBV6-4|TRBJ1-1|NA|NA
TGTGCCAGCAGTGATCAGGGAGGCACTGAAGCTTTCTTT
CASSDQGGTEAFF